This T cell receptor beta chain is drawn from a study of glioma-infiltrating T cells after dendritic cell vaccination. Study details: Dendritic cell vaccination trial patients had either newly diagnosed or recurrent glioblastoma. Study-wide results and limits: Estimated pretreatment TIL content predicted outcome after dendritic cell vaccination.

In regard to this clone: Its antigen remains unknown.

The time point: after dendritic cell vaccination, including at tumor progression/relapse. CDR1 is SNHLY and CDR2 is FYNNEI in the germline V gene. V was pared by 6 bases and J by 11 bases, with 25 bases between. The CDR3 contains 15 residues. Sequenced by immunoSEQ multiplex PCR; TCRdb stores in-frame clones only, minus some. The repertoire has some 91,000 clones, approximately 75% of them found once; the top ten carry roughly 2.1%. The gene calls are TRBV2 and TRBJ1-1; D is possibly TRBD1 (6 bases). The receptor was isolated from a human donor with glioblastoma. The sequencing used blood, collected after dendritic cell vaccination. CDR3: CASSTDSRVSTVAFF. CDR3 DNA sequence: TGTGCCAGCAGCACGGACAGTAGGGTCTCTACAGTGGCTTTCTTT.